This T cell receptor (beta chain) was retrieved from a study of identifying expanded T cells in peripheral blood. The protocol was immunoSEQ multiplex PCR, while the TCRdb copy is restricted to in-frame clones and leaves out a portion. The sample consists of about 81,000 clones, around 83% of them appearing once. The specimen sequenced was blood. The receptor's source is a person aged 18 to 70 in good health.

CDR3 region: CSVDPGLQETQYF. In DNA form, the CDR3 reads TGCAGCGTTGACCCGGGACTCCAAGAGACCCAGTACTTC. The V call is TRBV29-1, the J call TRBJ2-5, with D possibly TRBD2 on 6 matching bases. CDR1 and CDR2 (germline): SQVTM, ANQGSEA. Trimming took 3 bases from V and 1 from J, leaving 9 bases between them. The CDR3 totals 13 residues.